This is a list of T cell receptor beta chains from one sample in a study of CD8 T cells in ankylosing spondylitis. TCRdb redid the calling of the 5' RACE reads with MiXCR, one entry per CDR3 protein. The sample lists approximately 500,000 distinct CDR3 sequences; more than 9.5% were seen once. What was sequenced was blood, either unsorted or a sorted T cell fraction (not recorded which). These receptors all come from a male donor with ankylosing spondylitis. Both conserved end residues are part of each CDR3. The order of the fields is CDR3 protein, CDR3 DNA, J gene, V gene, clone size, D gene. D genes are given only for firm matches. Some rows mark clone size as missing; the rest say once, few, many or name a class of expanded clone.

CDR3: CASTMYNNEQFF
DNA: TGTGCCAGCACCATGTATAACAATGAGCAGTTCTTC
J: TRBJ2-1
V: TRBV25-1
size: -
D: -

CDR3: CSARSGSSYNEQFF
DNA: TGCAGTGCTAGGTCCGGGAGTTCCTACAATGAGCAGTTCTTC
J: TRBJ2-1
V: TRBV20-1
size: many
D: -

CDR3: CASSSEPGQGMNTEAFF
DNA: TGTGCCAGCAGCTCCGAACCGGGACAGGGCATGAACACTGAAGCTTTCTTT
J: TRBJ1-1
V: TRBV11-2
size: few
D: TRBD1

CDR3: CASSEMEGAYGYTF
DNA: TGTGCCAGCAGTGAAATGGAGGGGGCCTATGGCTACACCTTC
J: TRBJ1-2
V: TRBV6-1
size: few
D: TRBD1

CDR3: CSAPNRGPTYNEQFF
DNA: TGCAGTGCTCCAAACAGGGGACCTACCTACAATGAGCAGTTCTTC
J: TRBJ2-1
V: TRBV20-1
size: few
D: TRBD1

CDR3: CASSEGGRNYGYTF
DNA: TGTGCCAGCAGTGAAGGAGGGCGGAACTATGGCTACACCTTC
J: TRBJ1-2
V: TRBV25-1
size: -
D: -

CDR3: CSAGGLAEFNEQFF
DNA: TGCAGTGCTGGAGGACTAGCGGAGTTTAATGAGCAGTTCTTC
J: TRBJ2-1
V: TRBV20-1
size: -
D: TRBD2

CDR3: CSVEVGLKRGTQYF
DNA: TGCAGCGTTGAAGTGGGACTTAAGAGGGGTACGCAGTATTTT
J: TRBJ2-3
V: TRBV29-1
size: -
D: -

CDR3: CASSSPGPGNEKLFF
DNA: TGTGCCAGCAGCTCACCGGGACCGGGTAATGAAAAACTGTTTTTT
J: TRBJ1-4
V: TRBV7-9
size: -
D: -

CDR3: CSARQGTYTGELFF
DNA: TGCAGTGCTAGACAGGGTACTTACACCGGGGAGCTGTTTTTT
J: TRBJ2-2
V: TRBV20-1
size: -
D: -

CDR3: CASSQEGGNNQPQHF
DNA: TGTGCCAGCAGCCAAGAGGGAGGGAACAATCAGCCCCAGCATTTT
J: TRBJ1-5
V: TRBV3-1
size: few
D: -

CDR3: CAISERQGTSTDTQYF
DNA: TGTGCCATCAGTGAGAGACAGGGGACTAGCACAGATACGCAGTATTTT
J: TRBJ2-3
V: TRBV10-3
size: -
D: TRBD1

CDR3: CASSYSTGGGPDTQYF
DNA: TGTGCCAGCAGTTACTCAACGGGAGGAGGCCCAGATACGCAGTATTTT
J: TRBJ2-3
V: TRBV6-5
size: -
D: TRBD2

CDR3: CASSLAMGSGANVLTF
DNA: TGCGCCAGCAGCTTGGCCATGGGCTCTGGGGCCAACGTCCTGACTTTC
J: TRBJ2-6
V: TRBV5-1
size: -
D: -

CDR3: CSVSDRVNTEAFF
DNA: TGCAGCGTTTCGGACCGAGTGAACACTGAAGCTTTCTTT
J: TRBJ1-1
V: TRBV29-1
size: many
D: -

CDR3: CASSWTSSSYNEQFF
DNA: TGCGCCAGCAGCTGGACTAGCAGCTCCTACAATGAGCAGTTCTTC
J: TRBJ2-1
V: TRBV5-1
size: many
D: TRBD2

CDR3: CASSQDGLAGALNEQFF
DNA: TGCGCCAGCAGCCAAGATGGGCTAGCGGGAGCCTTGAATGAGCAGTTCTTC
J: TRBJ2-1
V: TRBV4-1
size: once
D: TRBD2

CDR3: CASSSGTFNEQFF
DNA: TGTGCCAGCAGCTCGGGGACCTTCAATGAGCAGTTCTTC
J: TRBJ2-1
V: TRBV7-9
size: many
D: -

CDR3: CAIRTDGMNTEAFF
DNA: TGTGCCATCAGAACGGACGGAATGAACACTGAAGCTTTCTTT
J: TRBJ1-1
V: TRBV10-3
size: -
D: -

CDR3: CASSLWAVDSTDTQYF
DNA: TGTGCCAGCAGCTTATGGGCCGTTGATAGCACAGATACGCAGTATTTT
J: TRBJ2-3
V: TRBV7-2
size: -
D: -

CDR3: CATSLAAEQFF
DNA: TGTGCCACCAGTTTAGCCGCTGAGCAGTTCTTC
J: TRBJ2-1
V: TRBV24-1
size: -
D: -

CDR3: CASSKDRESFF
DNA: TGTGCCAGCTCGAAGGACAGGGAATCTTTCTTT
J: TRBJ1-1
V: TRBV18
size: many
D: TRBD1

CDR3: CASSVAMGEGDNEQFF
DNA: TGTGCCAGCAGCGTAGCTATGGGGGAGGGAGACAATGAGCAGTTCTTC
J: TRBJ2-1
V: TRBV9
size: -
D: TRBD2

CDR3: CASRDGTNSGNTIYF
DNA: TGTGCCAGCAGAGACGGGACAAACTCTGGAAACACCATATATTTT
J: TRBJ1-3
V: TRBV7-2
size: -
D: -

CDR3: CASGFADYEQYF
DNA: TGTGCCAGTGGGTTTGCGGACTACGAGCAGTACTTC
J: TRBJ2-7
V: TRBV2
size: -
D: -

CDR3: CASSPRGPDQPQHF
DNA: TGTGCCAGCAGCCCTAGAGGGCCCGATCAGCCCCAGCATTTT
J: TRBJ1-5
V: TRBV12-3/TRBV12-4
size: -
D: -

CDR3: CASSLVIGSFGGNQPQHF
DNA: TGCGCCAGCAGCTTGGTTATCGGGTCCTTTGGGGGCAATCAGCCCCAGCATTTT
J: TRBJ1-5
V: TRBV5-1
size: -
D: -

CDR3: CSGQAAYEQYF
DNA: TGCAGTGGTCAGGCTGCCTACGAGCAGTACTTC
J: TRBJ2-7
V: TRBV20-1
size: few
D: -

CDR3: CASTSGQGNTEAFF
DNA: TGTGCCAGCACCTCGGGACAGGGGAACACTGAAGCTTTCTTT
J: TRBJ1-1
V: TRBV12-3/TRBV12-4
size: many
D: TRBD1

CDR3: CAIRSTRGTYNEQFF
DNA: TGTGCCATCAGATCGACTAGGGGTACATACAATGAGCAGTTCTTC
J: TRBJ2-1
V: TRBV10-3
size: -
D: -

CDR3: CASSAGSAAFEQFF
DNA: TGTGCCAGCAGCGCTGGATCGGCAGCTTTCGAGCAGTTCTTC
J: TRBJ2-1
V: TRBV9
size: few
D: -

CDR3: CASSSGSGRELRDTQYF
DNA: TGCGCCAGCAGCTCCGGTAGTGGGCGGGAGCTCCGAGATACGCAGTATTTT
J: TRBJ2-3
V: TRBV5-1
size: -
D: TRBD2

CDR3: CASSSQGEHGYTF
DNA: TGTGCCAGCAGCTCCCAGGGGGAGCATGGCTACACCTTC
J: TRBJ1-2
V: TRBV7-9
size: few
D: TRBD1

CDR3: CASSAGTNPGNQPQHF
DNA: TGTGCCAGCAGCGCCGGAACGAACCCAGGCAATCAGCCCCAGCATTTT
J: TRBJ1-5
V: TRBV9
size: few
D: -

CDR3: CASSIRDSYEQYF
DNA: TGTGCCAGTAGTATCCGGGACAGCTACGAGCAGTACTTC
J: TRBJ2-7
V: TRBV19
size: few
D: TRBD1

CDR3: CASSLFGAGGSTEAFF
DNA: TGTGCCAGCAGTTTATTTGGGGCAGGGGGGAGCACTGAAGCTTTCTTT
J: TRBJ1-1
V: TRBV27
size: few
D: TRBD1

CDR3: CASSRAQASETQYF
DNA: TGTGCCAGCAGCCGGGCTCAGGCTTCAGAGACCCAGTACTTC
J: TRBJ2-5
V: TRBV7-9
size: many
D: -

CDR3: CASSSMSGSSYNEQFF
DNA: TGTGCCAGCAGCTCCATGAGCGGGAGCTCCTACAATGAGCAGTTCTTC
J: TRBJ2-1
V: TRBV7-9
size: few
D: TRBD2